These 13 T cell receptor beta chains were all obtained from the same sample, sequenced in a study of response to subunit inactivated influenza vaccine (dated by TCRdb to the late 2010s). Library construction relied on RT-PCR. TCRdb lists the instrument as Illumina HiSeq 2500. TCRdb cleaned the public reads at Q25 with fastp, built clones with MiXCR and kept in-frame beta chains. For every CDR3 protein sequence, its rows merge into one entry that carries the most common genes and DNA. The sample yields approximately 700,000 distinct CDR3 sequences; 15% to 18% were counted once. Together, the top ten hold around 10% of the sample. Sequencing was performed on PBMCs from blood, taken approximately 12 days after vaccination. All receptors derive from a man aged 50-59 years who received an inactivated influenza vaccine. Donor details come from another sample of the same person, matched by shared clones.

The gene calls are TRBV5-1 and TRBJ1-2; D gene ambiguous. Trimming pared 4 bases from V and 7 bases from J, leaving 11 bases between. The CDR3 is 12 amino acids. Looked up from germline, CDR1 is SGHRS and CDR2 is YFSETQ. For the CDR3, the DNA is TGCGCCAGCAGCGGAGGGTACGGTGGCTACACCTTC. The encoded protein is CASSGGYGGYTF.

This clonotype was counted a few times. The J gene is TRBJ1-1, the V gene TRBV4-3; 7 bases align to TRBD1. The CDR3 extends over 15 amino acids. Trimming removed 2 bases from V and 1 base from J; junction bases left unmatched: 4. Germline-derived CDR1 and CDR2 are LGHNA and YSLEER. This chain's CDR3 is CASSQTDRRNTEAFF. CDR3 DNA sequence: TGCGCCAGCAGCCAAACGGACAGGAGGAACACTGAAGCTTTCTTT.

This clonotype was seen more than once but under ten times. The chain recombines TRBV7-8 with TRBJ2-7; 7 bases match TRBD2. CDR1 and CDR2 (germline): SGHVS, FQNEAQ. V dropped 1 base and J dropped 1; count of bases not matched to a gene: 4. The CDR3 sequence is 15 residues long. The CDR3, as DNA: TGTGCCAGCAGCTTAGTCTATAGCGGGTCCTACGAGCAGTACTTC. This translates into CASSLVYSGSYEQYF.

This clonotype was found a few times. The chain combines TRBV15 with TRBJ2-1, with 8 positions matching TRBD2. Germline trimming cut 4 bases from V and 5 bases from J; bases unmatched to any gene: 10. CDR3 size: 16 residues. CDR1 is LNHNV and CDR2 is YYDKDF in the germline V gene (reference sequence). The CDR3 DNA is TGTGCCACCAGCACAAAACGGGGGGGCCTCGACAATGAGCAGTTCTTC. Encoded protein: CATSTKRGGLDNEQFF.

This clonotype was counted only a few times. This chain's CDR3 is CASRHSGGAYTDTQYF. The CDR3 DNA follows: TGTGCCAGCAGACATAGCGGGGGGGCTTATACAGATACGCAGTATTTT. The chain uses TRBV27 and TRBJ2-3; TRBD2 aligns across 11 bases. Losses at the gene ends were 6 bases for V and 3 bases for J; bases not matched to a gene: 8. CDR1 MNHEY and CDR2 SMNVEV come from the germline V gene (reference sequence). The CDR3 has 16 residues.

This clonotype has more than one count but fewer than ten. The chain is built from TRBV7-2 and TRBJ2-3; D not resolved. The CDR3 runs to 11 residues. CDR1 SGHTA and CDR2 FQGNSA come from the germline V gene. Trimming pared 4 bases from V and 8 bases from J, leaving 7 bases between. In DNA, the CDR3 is TGTGCCAGCAGCTGGCCCGGTACGCAGTATTTT. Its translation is CASSWPGTQYF.

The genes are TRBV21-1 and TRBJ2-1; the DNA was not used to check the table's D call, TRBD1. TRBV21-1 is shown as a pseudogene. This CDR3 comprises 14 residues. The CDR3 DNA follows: TGTGCCAGCGAAGGGGGGCCCTACAATGATGAGCAGTTCTTC. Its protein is CASEGGPYNDEQFF.

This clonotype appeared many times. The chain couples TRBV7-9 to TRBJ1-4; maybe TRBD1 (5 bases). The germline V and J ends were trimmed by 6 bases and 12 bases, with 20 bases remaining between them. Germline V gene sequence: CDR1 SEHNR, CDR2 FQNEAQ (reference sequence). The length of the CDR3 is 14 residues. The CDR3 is CASRPSVGGRELFF. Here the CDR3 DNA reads TGTGCCAGCAGGCCTTCAGTGGGGGGACGAGAACTGTTTTTT. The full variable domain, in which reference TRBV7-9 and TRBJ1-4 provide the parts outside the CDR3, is DTGVSQNPRHKITKRGQNVTFRCDPISEHNRLYWYRQTLGQGPEFLTYFQNEAQLEKSRLLSDRFSAERPKGSFSTLEIQRTEQGDSAMYLCASRPSVGGRELFFGSGTQLSVL.

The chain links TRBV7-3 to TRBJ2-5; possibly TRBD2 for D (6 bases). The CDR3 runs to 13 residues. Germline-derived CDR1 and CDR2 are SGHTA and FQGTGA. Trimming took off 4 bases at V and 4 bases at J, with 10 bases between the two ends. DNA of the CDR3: TGTGCCAGCAGCTGGAGGGTTGGAGAGACCCAGTACTTC. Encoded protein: CASSWRVGETQYF.

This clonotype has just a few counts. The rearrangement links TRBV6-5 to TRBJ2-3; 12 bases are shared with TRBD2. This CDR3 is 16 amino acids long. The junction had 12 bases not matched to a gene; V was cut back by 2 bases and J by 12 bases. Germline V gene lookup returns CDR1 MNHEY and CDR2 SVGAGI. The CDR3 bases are TGTGCCAGCAGTTACAAAGGAGACTCTAGCGGGAGGGGCCAGTATTTT. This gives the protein CASSYKGDSSGRGQYF.

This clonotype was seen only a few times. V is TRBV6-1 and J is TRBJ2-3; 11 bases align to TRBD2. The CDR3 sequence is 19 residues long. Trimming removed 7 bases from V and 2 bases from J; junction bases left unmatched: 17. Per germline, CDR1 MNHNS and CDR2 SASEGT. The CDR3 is CASNKFRPGTSGPTDTQYF. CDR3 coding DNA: TGTGCCAGCAACAAGTTTAGACCCGGGACTAGCGGTCCCACAGATACGCAGTATTTT.

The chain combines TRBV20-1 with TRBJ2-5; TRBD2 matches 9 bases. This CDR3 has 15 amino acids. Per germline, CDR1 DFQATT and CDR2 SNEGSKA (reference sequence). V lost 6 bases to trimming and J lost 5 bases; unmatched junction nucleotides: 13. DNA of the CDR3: TGCAGTGCCAATCCGGGACTAGCCCTTCCCGAGACCCAGTACTTC. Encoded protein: CSANPGLALPETQYF.

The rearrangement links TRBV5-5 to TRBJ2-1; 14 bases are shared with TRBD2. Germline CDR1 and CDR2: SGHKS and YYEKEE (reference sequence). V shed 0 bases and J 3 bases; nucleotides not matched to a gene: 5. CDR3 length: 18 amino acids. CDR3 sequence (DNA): TGTGCCAGCAGCTTGGCGACTAGCGGGAGGGCCCTCTACAATGAGCAGTTCTTC. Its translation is CASSLATSGRALYNEQFF.